These T cell receptor beta chains were read from a single sample in a study of blood T cells in healthy people across ages. One entry per CDR3 protein results from TCRdb running MiXCR on the 5' RACE reads. This table holds 1 million or so distinct CDR3 sequences, under 30% found once. Another study also made use of these data, one on T cells of mothers and their children.

Sequencing was carried out using blood. These receptors all come from a girl between 2 and 10 years old in good health. CDR3s include the opening cysteine and the closing phenylalanine or tryptophan.

CDR3 protein	V gene	J gene
CSVEEFLGTEAFF	TRBV29-1	TRBJ1-1
CAISAISGVDDTQYF	TRBV10-3	TRBJ2-3
CASSVGRGFSYEQYF	TRBV25-1	TRBJ2-7
CASSIMRGNTEAFF	TRBV5-1	TRBJ1-1
CASSLRASGSVADTQYF	TRBV4-1	TRBJ2-3
CASSQAGGNTRELFF	TRBV4-2	TRBJ2-2
CASSQNWANEKLFF	TRBV4-1	TRBJ1-4
CASSQETEGQETQYF	TRBV3-1	TRBJ2-5
CASSRGMDGEAFF	TRBV3-1	TRBJ1-1
CSARDLRGGETQYF	TRBV20-1	TRBJ2-5
CASSYSGVSQETQYF	TRBV6-5	TRBJ2-5
CASSLARNTGVNTEAFF	TRBV7-2	TRBJ1-1
CASSYGTLSSYEQYF	TRBV6-5	TRBJ2-7
CASSSEDSAQETQYF	TRBV6-5	TRBJ2-5
CASSATGGPLSYEQYF	TRBV28	TRBJ2-7
CSVLTGEIYGYTF	TRBV29-1	TRBJ1-2
CSARELGLSTEAFF	TRBV20-1	TRBJ1-1
CSAYKTGGGDEAFF	TRBV20-1	TRBJ1-1
CASSSARGLNTEAFF	TRBV6-5	TRBJ1-1
CASGLSREGQSEQYF	TRBV27	TRBJ2-7
CASSSAGKLFF	TRBV19	TRBJ1-4
CASSPRGGAGYGYTF	TRBV7-9	TRBJ1-2
CASSPSGDPSYNEQFF	TRBV6-5	TRBJ2-1
CASRWGSSYEQYF	TRBV5-1	NA
CASSYARASGKETQYF	TRBV6-2/TRBV6-3	TRBJ2-5
CASKRQTNNEQFF	TRBV6-1	TRBJ2-1
CASSVTGNYEQYF	TRBV2	TRBJ2-7
CSVDGTSVYNEQFF	TRBV29-1	TRBJ2-1
CSAPEWGFFSYEQYF	TRBV20-1	NA
CSAYGAGRETYEQYF	TRBV20-1	TRBJ2-7
CSASGLARGNEQFF	TRBV20-1	NA